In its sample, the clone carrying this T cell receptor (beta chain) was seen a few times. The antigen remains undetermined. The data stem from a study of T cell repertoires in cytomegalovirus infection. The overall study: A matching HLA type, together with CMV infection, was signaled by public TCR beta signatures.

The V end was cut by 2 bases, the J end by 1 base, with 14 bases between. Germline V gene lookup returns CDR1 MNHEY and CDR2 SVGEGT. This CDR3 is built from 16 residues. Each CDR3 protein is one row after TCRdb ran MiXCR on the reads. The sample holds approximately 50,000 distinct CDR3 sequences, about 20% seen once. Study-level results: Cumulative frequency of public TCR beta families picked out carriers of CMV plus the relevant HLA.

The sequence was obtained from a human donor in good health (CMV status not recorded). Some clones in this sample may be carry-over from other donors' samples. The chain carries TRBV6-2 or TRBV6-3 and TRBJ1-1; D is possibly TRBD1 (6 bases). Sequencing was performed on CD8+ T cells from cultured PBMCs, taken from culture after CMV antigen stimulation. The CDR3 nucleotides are TGTGCCAGCAGTTACAGGCCGGGGGCGAGGAACACTGAAGCTTTCTTT. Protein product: CASSYRPGARNTEAFF.